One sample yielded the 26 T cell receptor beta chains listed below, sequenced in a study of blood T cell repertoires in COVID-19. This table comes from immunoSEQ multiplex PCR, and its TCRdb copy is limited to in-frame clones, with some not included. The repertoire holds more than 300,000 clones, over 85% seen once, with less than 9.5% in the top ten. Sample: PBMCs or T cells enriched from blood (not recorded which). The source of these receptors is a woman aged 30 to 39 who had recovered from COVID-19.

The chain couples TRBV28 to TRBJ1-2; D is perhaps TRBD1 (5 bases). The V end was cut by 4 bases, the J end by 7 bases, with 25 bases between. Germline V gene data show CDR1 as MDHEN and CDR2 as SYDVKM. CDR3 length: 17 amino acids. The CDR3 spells CASSSPAGGGVKAGYTF. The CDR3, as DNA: TGTGCCAGCAGTTCCCCCGCAGGTGGAGGGGTTAAGGCTGGCTACACCTTC.

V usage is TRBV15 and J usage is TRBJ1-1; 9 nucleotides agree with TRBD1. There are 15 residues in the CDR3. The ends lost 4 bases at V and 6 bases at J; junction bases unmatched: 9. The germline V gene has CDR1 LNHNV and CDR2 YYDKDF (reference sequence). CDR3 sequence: CATSIPGQGDSEAFF. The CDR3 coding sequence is TGTGCCACCAGCATTCCGGGACAGGGAGACTCTGAAGCTTTCTTT. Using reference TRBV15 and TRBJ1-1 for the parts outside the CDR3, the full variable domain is DAMVIQNPRYQVTQFGKPVTLSCSQTLNHNVMYWYQQKSSQAPKLLFHYYDKDFNNEADTPDNFQSRRPNTSFCFLDIRSPGLGDTAMYLCATSIPGQGDSEAFFGQGTRLTVV.

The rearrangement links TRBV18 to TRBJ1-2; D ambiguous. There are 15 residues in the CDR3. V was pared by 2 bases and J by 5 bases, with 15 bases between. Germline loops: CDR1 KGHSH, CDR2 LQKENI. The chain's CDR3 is CASSPTAAAEYGYTF. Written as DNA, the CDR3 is TGTGCCAGCTCACCAACCGCGGCGGCGGAATATGGCTACACCTTC.

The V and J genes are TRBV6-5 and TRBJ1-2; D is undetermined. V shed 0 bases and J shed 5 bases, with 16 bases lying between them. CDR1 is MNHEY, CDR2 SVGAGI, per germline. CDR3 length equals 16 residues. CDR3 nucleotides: TGTGCCAGCAGTTACTCCTTGGCAGGTCAATATTATGGCTACACCTTC. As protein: CASSYSLAGQYYGYTF.

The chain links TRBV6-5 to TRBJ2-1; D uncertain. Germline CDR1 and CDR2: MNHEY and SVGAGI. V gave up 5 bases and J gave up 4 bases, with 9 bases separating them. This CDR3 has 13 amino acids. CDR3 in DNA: TGTGCCAGCAGTACATCCAGTTACAATGAGCAGTTCTTC. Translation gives CASSTSSYNEQFF.

DNA of the CDR3: TGTGCCAGCAGCCTGGGACAGGGTGGCCCCCAGCAGTACTTC. The encoded protein is CASSLGQGGPQQYF. This chain connects TRBV5-4 to TRBJ2-7, with TRBD1 matching 9 bases. Germline loops: CDR1 SGHNT, CDR2 YYREEE (reference sequence). The CDR3 contains 14 residues. Germline trimming cut 4 bases from V and 8 bases from J; bases unmatched to any gene: 10.

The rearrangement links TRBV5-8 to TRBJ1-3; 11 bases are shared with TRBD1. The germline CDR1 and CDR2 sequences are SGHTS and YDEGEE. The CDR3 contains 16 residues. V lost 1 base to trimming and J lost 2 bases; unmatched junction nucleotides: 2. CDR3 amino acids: CASSLWTGGTGNTIYF. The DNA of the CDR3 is TGTGCCAGCAGCTTGTGGACAGGGGGCACTGGAAACACCATATATTTT.

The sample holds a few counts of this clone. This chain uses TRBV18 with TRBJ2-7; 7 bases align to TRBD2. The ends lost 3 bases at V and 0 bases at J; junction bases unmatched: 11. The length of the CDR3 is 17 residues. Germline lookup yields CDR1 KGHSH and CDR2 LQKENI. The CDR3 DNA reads TGTGCCAGCTCACCCTCGGGGGGAGACTCCAGCTCCTACGAGCAGTACTTC. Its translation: CASSPSGGDSSSYEQYF.

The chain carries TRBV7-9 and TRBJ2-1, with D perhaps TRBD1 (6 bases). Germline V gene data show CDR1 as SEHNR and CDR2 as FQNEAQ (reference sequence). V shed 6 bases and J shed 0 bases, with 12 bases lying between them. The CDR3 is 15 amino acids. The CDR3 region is CASRPTGNSYNEQFF. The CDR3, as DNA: TGTGCCAGCAGACCGACAGGTAACTCCTACAATGAGCAGTTCTTC.

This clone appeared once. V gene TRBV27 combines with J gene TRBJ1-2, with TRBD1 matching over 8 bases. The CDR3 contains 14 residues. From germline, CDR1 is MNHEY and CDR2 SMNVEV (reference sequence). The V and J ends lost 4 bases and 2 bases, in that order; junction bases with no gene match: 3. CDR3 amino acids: CASSWTGPNYGYTF. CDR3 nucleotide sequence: TGTGCCAGCAGTTGGACAGGGCCAAACTATGGCTACACCTTC.

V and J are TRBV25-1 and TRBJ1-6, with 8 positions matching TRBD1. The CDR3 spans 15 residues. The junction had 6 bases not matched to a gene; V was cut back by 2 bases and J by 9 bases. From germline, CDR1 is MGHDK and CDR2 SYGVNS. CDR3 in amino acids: CASSEGRGLFSPLHF. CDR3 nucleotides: TGTGCCAGCAGTGAAGGCAGGGGGCTCTTTTCACCCCTCCACTTT.

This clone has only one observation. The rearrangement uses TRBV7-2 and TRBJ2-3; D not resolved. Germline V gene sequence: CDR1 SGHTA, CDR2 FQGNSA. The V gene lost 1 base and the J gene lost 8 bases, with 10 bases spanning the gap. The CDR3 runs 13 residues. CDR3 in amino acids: CASSLGPGSTQYF. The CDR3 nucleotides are TGTGCCAGCAGCTTAGGTCCTGGCAGTACGCAGTATTTT.

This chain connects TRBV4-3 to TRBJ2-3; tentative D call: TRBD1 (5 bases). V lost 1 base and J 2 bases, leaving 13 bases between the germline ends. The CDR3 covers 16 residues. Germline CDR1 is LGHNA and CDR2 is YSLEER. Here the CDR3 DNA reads TGCGCCAGCAGCCAAGGAACAGGCACCACCACAGATACGCAGTATTTT. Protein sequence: CASSQGTGTTTDTQYF.

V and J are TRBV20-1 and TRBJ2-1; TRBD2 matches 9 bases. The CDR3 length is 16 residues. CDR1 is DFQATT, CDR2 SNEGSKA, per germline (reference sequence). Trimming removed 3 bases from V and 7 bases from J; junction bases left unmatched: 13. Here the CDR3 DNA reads TGCAGTGCTAGTTGGGCTAGCGGGGTAATAGGGAATGAGCAGTTCTTC. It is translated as CSASWASGVIGNEQFF.

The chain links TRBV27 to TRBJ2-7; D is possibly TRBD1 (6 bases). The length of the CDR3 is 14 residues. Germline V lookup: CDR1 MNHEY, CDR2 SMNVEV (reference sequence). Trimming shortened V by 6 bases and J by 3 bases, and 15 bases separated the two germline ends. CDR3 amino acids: CASSLRGSFYEQYF. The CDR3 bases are TGTGCCAGCAGCCTGAGGGGGAGCTTCTACGAGCAGTACTTC.

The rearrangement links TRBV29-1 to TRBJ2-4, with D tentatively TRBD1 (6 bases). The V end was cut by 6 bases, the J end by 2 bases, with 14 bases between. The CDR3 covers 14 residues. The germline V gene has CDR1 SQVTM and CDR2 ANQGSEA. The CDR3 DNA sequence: TGCAGCGTACAGGGTTTGTTATCCAAAAACATTCAGTACTTC. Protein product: CSVQGLLSKNIQYF.

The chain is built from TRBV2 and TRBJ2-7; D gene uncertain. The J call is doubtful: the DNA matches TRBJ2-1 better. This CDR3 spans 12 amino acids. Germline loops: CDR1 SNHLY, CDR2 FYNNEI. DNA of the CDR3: TGTGCCAGCAGTGACGAGGTTCGTGAGCAGTTCTTC. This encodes CASSDEVREQFF.

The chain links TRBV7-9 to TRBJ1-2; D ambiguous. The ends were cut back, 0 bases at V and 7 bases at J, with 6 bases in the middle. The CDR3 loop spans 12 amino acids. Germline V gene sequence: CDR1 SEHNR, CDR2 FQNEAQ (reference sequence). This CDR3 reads CASSLAEGGYTF. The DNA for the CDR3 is TGTGCCAGCAGCTTAGCGGAGGGTGGCTACACCTTC. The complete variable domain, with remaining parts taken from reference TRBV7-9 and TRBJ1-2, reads DTGVSQNPRHKITKRGQNVTFRCDPISEHNRLYWYRQTLGQGPEFLTYFQNEAQLEKSRLLSDRFSAERPKGSFSTLEIQRTEQGDSAMYLCASSLAEGGYTFGSGTRLTVV.

CDR3: CASSPDRGESAQHF. The CDR3 DNA reads as TGCGCCAGCAGCCCGGACAGGGGTGAGTCGGCCCAGCATTTT. The chain joins TRBV4-1 to TRBJ1-5; 9 bases align to TRBD1. Trimming removed 4 bases from V and 11 bases from J; junction bases left unmatched: 9. This CDR3 is built from 14 residues. Germline values: CDR1 MGHRA, CDR2 YSYEKL.

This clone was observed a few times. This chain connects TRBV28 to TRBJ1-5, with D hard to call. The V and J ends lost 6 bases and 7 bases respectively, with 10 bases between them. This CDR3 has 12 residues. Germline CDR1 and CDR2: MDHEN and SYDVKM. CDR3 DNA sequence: TGTGCCAGCAGCCCGGGAGGGCAGCCCCAGCATTTT. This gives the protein CASSPGGQPQHF.

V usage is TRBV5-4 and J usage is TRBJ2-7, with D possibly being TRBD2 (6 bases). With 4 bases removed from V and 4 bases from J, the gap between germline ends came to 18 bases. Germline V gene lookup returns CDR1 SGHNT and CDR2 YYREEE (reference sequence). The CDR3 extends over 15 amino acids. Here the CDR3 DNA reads TGTGCCAGCAGCCCGCGGGGCGAGGGGCAATACGAGCAGTACTTC. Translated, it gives CASSPRGEGQYEQYF.

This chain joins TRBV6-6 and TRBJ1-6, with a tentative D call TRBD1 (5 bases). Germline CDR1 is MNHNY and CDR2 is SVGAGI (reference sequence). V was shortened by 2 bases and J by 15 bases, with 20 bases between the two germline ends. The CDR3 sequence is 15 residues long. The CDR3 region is CASSYQGAGKGYLHF. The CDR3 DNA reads TGTGCCAGCAGTTACCAGGGTGCTGGGAAGGGGTACCTCCACTTT.

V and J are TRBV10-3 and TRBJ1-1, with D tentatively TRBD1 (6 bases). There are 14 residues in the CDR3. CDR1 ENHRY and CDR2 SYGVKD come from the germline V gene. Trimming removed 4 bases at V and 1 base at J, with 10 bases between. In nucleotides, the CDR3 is TGTGCCATCAGTGCGGACAGCCCGAACACTGAAGCTTTCTTT. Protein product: CAISADSPNTEAFF.

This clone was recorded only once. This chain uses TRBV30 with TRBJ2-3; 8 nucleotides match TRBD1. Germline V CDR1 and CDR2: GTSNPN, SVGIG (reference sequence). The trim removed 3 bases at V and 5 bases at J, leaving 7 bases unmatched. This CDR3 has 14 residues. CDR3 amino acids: CAWRNQGAGDTQYF. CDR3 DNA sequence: TGTGCCTGGAGAAACCAGGGGGCAGGAGATACGCAGTATTTT.

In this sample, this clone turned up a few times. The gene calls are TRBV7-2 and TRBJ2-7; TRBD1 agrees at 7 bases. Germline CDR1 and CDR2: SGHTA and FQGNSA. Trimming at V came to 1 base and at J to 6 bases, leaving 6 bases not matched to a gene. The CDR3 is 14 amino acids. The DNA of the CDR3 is TGTGCCAGCAGCTTAGACAGGGGAAAACGCGAGCAGTACTTC. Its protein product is CASSLDRGKREQYF.

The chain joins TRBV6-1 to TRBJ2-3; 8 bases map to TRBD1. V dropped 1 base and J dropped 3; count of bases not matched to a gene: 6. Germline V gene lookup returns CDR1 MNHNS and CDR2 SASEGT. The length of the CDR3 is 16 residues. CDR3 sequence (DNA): TGTGCCAGCAGTGAAGGCCACGGACAGGGAACAGATACGCAGTATTTT. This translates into CASSEGHGQGTDTQYF.